The source of this T cell receptor beta chain is a study of CDR3 diversity in severe acne. CDR1 and CDR2 (germline): LGHDT, YNNKEL (reference sequence). Trimming at V came to 4 bases and at J to 4 bases, leaving 6 bases not matched to a gene. The CDR3 runs 15 residues. This clonotype appeared a few times. TCRdb processed the PCR reads anew with MiXCR; each CDR3 protein has one entry. The sample has around 100,000 distinct CDR3 sequences, more than 45% seen once; the top ten hold around 12%. Material: blood. The clonotype originates from a male donor with acne. This sequence joins TRBV3-1 and TRBJ2-1; 8 bases match TRBD2. The CDR3 DNA is TGTGCCAGCAGCCCCACCGGGACTAGATACAATGAGCAGTTCTTC. This codes for CASSPTGTRYNEQFF.